Only a few counts were recorded for the clone carrying this T cell receptor (beta chain). This entry belongs to a study of blood T cells in healthy people across ages. A second 7 to 11 cycle PCR used barcoded and J-beta primers. TCRdb re-analysed the 5' RACE reads in MiXCR, keeping a single row per CDR3 protein. The sample carries some 1.7 million distinct CDR3 sequences, roughly 30% recorded once. From germline, CDR1 is MNHNS and CDR2 SASEGT. Trimming took 5 bases from V and 3 from J; bases not matched to a gene: 12. This CDR3 is 18 amino acids long. The chain couples TRBV6-1 to TRBJ2-1; 11 bases are shared with TRBD2. This receptor was obtained from a woman aged 25 to 39 in good health. Sequenced: blood. DNA of the CDR3: TGTGCCAGCAGTCGGCCTACTAGCGGGGGACCGCTCTACAATGAGCAGTTCTTC. Its protein is CASSRPTSGGPLYNEQFF.